This T cell receptor beta chain stems from a study of radiotherapy plus CTLA-4 blockade in lung cancer. Study-wide context: In approximately 17% of patients, objective responses were seen; roughly 28% had disease control.

Those with chemo-refractory metastatic non-small-cell lung cancer were treated with focal radiation combined with CTLA-4 blockade using ipilimumab. CDR1 is MRHNA and CDR2 is SNTAGT in the germline V gene. The CDR3 contains 14 residues. V shed 0 bases and J shed 3 bases, with 5 bases lying between them. Sequencing used immunoSEQ multiplex PCR; TCRdb keeps in-frame clones, though not all of them. The repertoire consists of 85,000 to 90,000 clones, with approximately 86% occurring once and the leading ten covering over 15%. This clone is labeled medium-sized. The rearrangement uses TRBV6-4 and TRBJ2-2; D is undetermined. The receptor comes from a human donor with non-small cell lung cancer that progressed on radiotherapy plus ipilimumab. This specimen was peripheral blood, taken from a patient treated with radiotherapy plus ipilimumab. The CDR3: CASSDSMDTGELFF. The DNA of the CDR3 is TGTGCCAGCAGTGACTCGATGGACACCGGGGAGCTGTTTTTT.